This entry lists 2 T cell receptor beta chains sequenced from one sample in a study of cytomegalovirus exposure and HLA in healthy donors. Amplification used 60 Vbeta primers and 13 Jbeta primers. Only in-frame clones appear in the TCRdb table, and some are missing; sequencing was by immunoSEQ multiplex PCR. Of around 150,000 clones detected, 55% to 85% appear once; the ten largest clones hold around 2.2%. Material for sequencing was PBMCs. Every receptor here comes from a man between 40 and 49 years old in good health and CMV-seronegative.

This clone was recorded only once. The V and J genes are TRBV5-6 and TRBJ2-7; D unclear. The CDR3 is made up of 12 amino acids. V was cut by 1 base and J by 3 bases, with 5 bases left in between. Per germline, CDR1 SGHDT and CDR2 YYEEEE. The CDR3 reads CASSLPGYEQYF. The CDR3 DNA reads as TGTGCCAGCAGCTTGCCCGGCTACGAGCAGTACTTC.

In its sample, this clone was seen a few times. This chain's CDR3 is CASSLGLAGVIYEQYF. The DNA for the CDR3 is TGTGCCAGCAGCTTAGGTCTAGCGGGAGTAATCTACGAGCAGTACTTC. The chain recombines TRBV7-9 with TRBJ2-7, with 10 bases identical to TRBD2. Germline V gene data show CDR1 as SEHNR and CDR2 as FQNEAQ (reference sequence). This CDR3 comprises 16 residues. The junction had 6 bases not matched to a gene; V was cut back by 1 base and J by 3 bases.